Listed below are T cell receptor beta chains from one sample, sequenced in a study of lymphopenia after photon versus proton radiotherapy. Repertoires were generated with immunoSEQ multiplex PCR, while TCRdb's copy carries only in-frame clones and drops some. This repertoire shows 55,000 to 75,000 clones, approximately 91% found once; its top ten account for approximately 2.6%. Sequencing was performed on peripheral blood, taken from a patient treated with photon-based radiotherapy. Receptors were obtained from a woman aged 70-85 years with pancreatic cancer. The CDR3 runs from the conserved cysteine through the conserved F or W. The order of the fields is J gene, D gene, V gene, CDR3 protein, CDR3 DNA. A D gene is named only where the DNA matches it firmly.

>TRBJ2-1|TRBD2|TRBV19
CASSIFSGGFREQFF
TGTGCCAGTAGTATATTCAGCGGGGGCTTTCGTGAGCAGTTCTTC
>TRBJ2-5|TRBD2|TRBV5-1
CASSLLSLAGSPAETQYF
TGCGCCAGCAGCCTACTCTCACTAGCGGGATCCCCAGCAGAGACCCAGTACTTC
>TRBJ1-5|-|TRBV6-5
CASSSGGAGQPQHF
TGTGCCAGCAGTTCTGGGGGGGCCGGTCAGCCCCAGCATTTT
>TRBJ1-1|-|TRBV30
CAWDRMNTEAFF
TGTGCCTGGGACAGGATGAACACTGAAGCTTTCTTT
>TRBJ1-2|-|TRBV7-9
CASSLRRPEGYGYTF
TGTGCCAGCAGCTTAAGAAGGCCTGAAGGGTATGGCTACACCTTC
>TRBJ2-2|-|TRBV11-2
CASSLVLGSGELFF
TGTGCCAGCAGCTTAGTCCTGGGGTCCGGGGAGCTGTTTTTT
>TRBJ2-5|TRBD2|TRBV9
CASSGTSGYQETQYF
TGTGCCAGCAGTGGGACTAGCGGGTACCAAGAGACCCAGTACTTC
>TRBJ1-2|TRBD1|TRBV5-1
CASSTQGTAGGYTF
TGCGCCAGCAGCACACAAGGGACAGCTGGGGGCTACACCTTC
>TRBJ1-4|-|TRBV7-8
CASSLAGAGYNEKLFF
TGTGCCAGCAGCTTAGCTGGTGCGGGGTACAATGAAAAACTGTTTTTT
>TRBJ1-3|-|TRBV15
CATSRDLGSSGNTIYF
TGTGCCACCAGCAGAGATTTAGGGAGCTCTGGAAACACCATATATTTT
>TRBJ2-7|-|TRBV2
CASGRDYEQYF
TGTGCCAGTGGCCGGGACTACGAGCAGTACTTC
>TRBJ2-1|-|TRBV4-1
CASSLPTGYNEQFF
TGCGCCAGCAGCCTCCCGACAGGCTACAATGAGCAGTTCTTC